These 29 T cell receptor beta chains originate from one sample sequenced in a study of early T cells in non-severe SARS-CoV-2 infection. TCRdb itself ran the 5' RACE reads through MiXCR, one entry per CDR3 protein. The data contain approximately 56,000 distinct CDR3 sequences, roughly 9.6% of them singletons. Sequencing was done on a sample of whole blood. Every receptor here comes from an adult who was a healthcare worker with PCR-confirmed SARS-CoV-2 infection or an uninfected control (not recorded which).

This chain joins TRBV12-3 or TRBV12-4 and TRBJ1-4; a possible D gene is TRBD1 (5 bases). V gave up 6 bases and J gave up 8 bases, with 16 bases separating them. CDR3 length: 14 amino acids. For the CDR3, the DNA is TGTGCCAGCAGCCCGAAGGCTAAGGGGGAAAAACTGTTTTTT. Protein: CASSPKAKGEKLFF.

J is TRBJ2-3 and V is TRBV6-6, with D hard to call. CDR3 length: 11 residues. V lost 8 bases to trimming and J lost 5 bases, with 8 bases between them. The V gene's germline CDR1 is MNHNY and CDR2 SVGAGI (reference sequence). CDR3 sequence reads: CASQVKDTQYF. The CDR3 bases are TGTGCCAGCCAAGTGAAAGATACGCAGTATTTT.

As regards this clonotype: A junction boundary mismatches the germline segment, possibly from a read error. The rearrangement uses TRBV7-7 and TRBJ2-2; 8 bases line up with TRBD2. CDR1 and CDR2 (germline): SSHAT, FNYEAQ (reference sequence). This CDR3 is 16 amino acids long. CDR3 residues: CASSSLSGIGTGELFF. The CDR3 DNA sequence: TGTGCTAGCAGCAGTCTTAGCGGGATCGGCACCGGGGAGCTGTTTTTT. Filled out from reference TRBV7-7 and TRBJ2-2, the complete variable domain reads GAGVSQSPRYKVTKRGQDVTLRCDPISSHATLYWYQQALGQGPEFLTYFNYEAQPDKSGLPSDRFSAERPEGSISTLTIQRTEQRDSAMYRCASSSLSGIGTGELFFGEGSRLTVL.

The V gene is TRBV3-1, the J gene TRBJ2-5; D is uncertain. CDR1 and CDR2 (germline): LGHDT, YNNKEL (reference sequence). The V end was cut by 1 base, the J end by 2 bases, with 11 bases between. The CDR3 covers 15 residues. In DNA form, the CDR3 reads TGTGCCAGCAGCCAAGGATTGGCTAATCAAGAGACCCAGTACTTC. It specifies CASSQGLANQETQYF.

The table lists this clonotype with many counts. The chain uses TRBV7-9 and TRBJ1-2, with no clear D. The germline V gene has CDR1 SEHNR and CDR2 FQNEAQ (reference sequence). With 1 base removed from V and 8 bases from J, the gap between germline ends came to 14 bases. The CDR3 consists of 14 residues. Written as DNA, the CDR3 is TGTGCCAGCAGCTTAGGCTTAGTGAGCCGCGGCTACACCTTC. It specifies CASSLGLVSRGYTF. The full variable domain, with the rest looked up from reference TRBV7-9 and TRBJ1-2, is DTGVSQNPRHKITKRGQNVTFRCDPISEHNRLYWYRQTLGQGPEFLTYFQNEAQLEKSRLLSDRFSAERPKGSFSTLEIQRTEQGDSAMYLCASSLGLVSRGYTFGSGTRLTVV.

The chain carries TRBV20-1 and TRBJ2-5, with D unresolved. The germline V gene encodes CDR1 DFQATT and CDR2 SNEGSKA (reference sequence). V was pared by 8 bases and J by 2 bases, with 12 bases between. The CDR3 covers 12 residues. The CDR3 DNA reads TGCAGTTCCCAAGGCCCTCAAGAGACCCAGTACTTC. This sequence encodes CSSQGPQETQYF.

The chain uses TRBV11-2 and TRBJ2-1, with 10 bases identical to TRBD2. This CDR3 is 15 amino acids long. Per the germline V gene, CDR1 is SGHAT and CDR2 is FQNNGV. Losses at the gene ends were 5 bases for V and 9 bases for J; bases not matched to a gene: 10. The CDR3 DNA reads as TGTGCCAGCAGCATAGGGGTTCTAGCGGGAGTTGAGCAGTTCTTC. This encodes CASSIGVLAGVEQFF.

The CDR3 region is CASSVGSGSYTGELFF. DNA for the CDR3: TGTGCCAGCAGCGTTGGTTCCGGGTCCTACACCGGGGAGCTGTTTTTT. This chain uses TRBV9 with TRBJ2-2; the D is unclear. Germline V gives CDR1 SGDLS, CDR2 YYNGEE. There are 16 residues in the CDR3. V lost 2 bases to trimming and J lost 3 bases, with 14 bases between them. Based on the CDR3 plus reference TRBV9 and TRBJ2-2, the full variable domain is DSGVTQTPKHLITATGQRVTLRCSPRSGDLSVYWYQQSLDQGLQFLIQYYNGEERAKGNILERFSAQQFPDLHSELNLSSLELGDSALYFCASSVGSGSYTGELFFGEGSRLTVL.

V usage is TRBV6-5 and J usage is TRBJ1-4, with 7 bases aligning to TRBD1. Germline CDR1 reads MNHEY; CDR2 reads SVGAGI. V trimming: 4 bases; J trimming: 5 bases; junction bases outside the gene matches: 7. There are 15 residues in the CDR3. The CDR3 reads CASSFSGTANEKLFF. The CDR3, as DNA: TGTGCCAGCAGTTTTTCCGGGACAGCGAATGAAAAACTGTTTTTT.

This clonotype has at least ten counts. The CDR3 DNA sequence: TGTGCCTCCTTGGACACGAACACTGAAGCTTTCTTT. Protein: CASLDTNTEAFF. The V gene is TRBV28, the J gene TRBJ1-1; D perhaps matches TRBD1 (5 bases). Germline V gene data show CDR1 as MDHEN and CDR2 as SYDVKM. This CDR3 has 12 residues. Trimming removed 11 bases at V and 1 base at J, with 11 bases between.

About this clonotype: A much larger clone sits a single nucleotide away, making a read error possible. V usage is TRBV12-3 or TRBV12-4 and J usage is TRBJ1-2; maybe TRBD1 (5 bases). There are 17 residues in the CDR3. V shed 2 bases and J shed 0 bases, with 16 bases lying between them. The CDR3 DNA reads TGTGCCAGCAGTTTAAGGGCCGAGACAGTCTCTAACTATGGCTACACCTTC. Translating gives CASSLRAETVSNYGYTF.

This clonotype appeared many times. The J gene is TRBJ2-1, the V gene TRBV28, with D perhaps matching TRBD2 (5 bases). The V and J ends lost 6 bases and 11 bases respectively, with 17 bases between them. Germline CDR1 is MDHEN and CDR2 is SYDVKM. This CDR3 is built from 13 residues. Here the CDR3 reads CASSPYLGDKQFF. DNA for the CDR3: TGTGCCAGCAGCCCTTACCTCGGGGATAAGCAGTTCTTC.

The table lists this clonotype with many counts. The gene calls are TRBV12-3 or TRBV12-4 and TRBJ2-2; D uncertain. The CDR3 totals 11 residues. V gave up 4 bases and J gave up 7 bases, with 4 bases separating them. DNA of the CDR3: TGTGCCAGCAGTTGGCTCGGGGAGCTGTTTTTT. It translates to CASSWLGELFF.

This clonotype came up a few times. The junction departs from germline at one end; a sequencing error may be responsible. This chain connects TRBV4-3 to TRBJ1-1; D remains unclear. In germline, CDR1 is LGHNA, CDR2 YSLEER. The CDR3 runs to 11 residues. The CDR3 nucleotides are TGCGCCAGCAGCCAAGATACCCGGCGGCAATTT. Translated, it gives CASSQDTRRQF.

Ten or more counts support this clonotype. The chain couples TRBV13 to TRBJ2-7; tentatively, D is TRBD1 (6 bases). V was clipped by 2 bases and J by 7 bases, with 9 bases between them. The germline V gene has CDR1 PRHDT and CDR2 FYEKMQ (reference sequence). CDR3 length equals 12 residues. The CDR3 loop is CASSLRGTEQYF. The CDR3 DNA reads TGTGCCAGCAGCTTAAGGGGGACAGAGCAGTACTTC.

This chain connects TRBV5-6 to TRBJ1-1, with D unclear. Trimming shortened V by 0 bases and J by 1 base, and 7 bases separated the two germline ends. The germline CDR1 and CDR2 sequences are SGHDT and YYEEEE. The CDR3 contains 14 residues. CDR3 DNA: TGTGCCAGCAGCTTGGCCGGCTCGAACACTGAAGCTTTCTTT. Protein product: CASSLAGSNTEAFF.

This clonotype came up many times. The V gene is TRBV18, the J gene TRBJ2-2; D remains unclear. Trimming removed 3 bases from V and 0 bases from J, with 5 bases in between. This CDR3 spans 14 amino acids. The germline V gene encodes CDR1 KGHSH and CDR2 LQKENI. CDR3 sequence: CASSPTANTGELFF. DNA for the CDR3: TGTGCCAGCTCACCTACCGCGAACACCGGGGAGCTGTTTTTT.

The chain links TRBV6-5 to TRBJ1-1; 7 positions match TRBD1. Germline-derived CDR1 and CDR2 are MNHEY and SVGAGI. The CDR3 is 13 residues long. The V gene end was trimmed by 4 bases and the J gene end by 5 bases; junction bases not matched to a gene: 4. This chain's CDR3 is CASSSIQGTEAFF. In DNA form, the CDR3 reads TGTGCCAGCAGTTCCATACAGGGGACTGAAGCTTTCTTT.

This clonotype appeared a few times. The CDR3 here is CATSDISGKYNEQFF. As DNA, the CDR3 is TGTGCCACCAGTGATATTAGCGGGAAATACAATGAGCAGTTCTTC. The gene calls are TRBV24-1 and TRBJ2-1; 8 nucleotides agree with TRBD2. The CDR3 totals 15 residues. The V segment lost 3 bases and the J segment 4 bases; nucleotides outside the gene matches: 4. Germline CDR1 is KGHDR and CDR2 is SFDVKD.

The chain links TRBV19 to TRBJ2-4; the match to TRBD1 covers 8 bases. This CDR3 is 16 amino acids long. Trimming cost V 3 bases and J 0 bases; bases outside gene matches: 4. Germline V gives CDR1 LNHDA, CDR2 SQIVND (reference sequence). For the CDR3, the DNA is TGTGCCAGTAGTATCGGGACAGGACTAGCCAAAAACATTCAGTACTTC. Translating gives CASSIGTGLAKNIQYF.

This CDR3 is CASSSRWGTDTQYF. In DNA form, the CDR3 reads TGTGCCAGCAGTTCACGGTGGGGCACAGATACGCAGTATTTT. The chain links TRBV6-2 or TRBV6-3 to TRBJ2-3; D not resolved. Trimming removed 4 bases at V and 1 base at J, with 9 bases between. This CDR3 is 14 amino acids long. Germline V gene data show CDR1 as MNHEY and CDR2 as SVGEGT.

This clonotype was found many times. V gene TRBV5-1 combines with J gene TRBJ2-3; perhaps D is TRBD1 or TRBD2 (5 bases each). This CDR3 spans 17 amino acids. Trimming cost V 0 bases and J 3 bases, with 17 bases left between them. The germline gives CDR1 SGHRS, CDR2 YFSETQ. CDR3 sequence: CASSLEGRDLRTDTQYF. CDR3 DNA: TGCGCCAGCAGCTTGGAGGGCCGGGACCTCAGGACAGATACGCAGTATTTT.

This clonotype was observed at least ten times. The genes are TRBV30 and TRBJ1-1; D possibly corresponds to TRBD1 (5 bases). This CDR3 comprises 14 residues. Trimming cost V 2 bases and J 6 bases, with 16 bases left between them. Per germline, CDR1 GTSNPN and CDR2 SVGIG (reference sequence). The CDR3 nucleotides read TGTGCCTGGAGTTGGGGAGGGGCCCAGGCTGAAGCTTTCTTT. It translates to CAWSWGGAQAEAFF. Supplemented by reference TRBV30 and TRBJ1-1, the full variable domain reads SQTIHQWPATLVQPVGSPLSLECTVEGTSNPNLYWYRQAAGRGLQLLFYSVGIGQISSEVPQNLSASRPQDRQFILSSKKLLLSDSGFYLCAWSWGGAQAEAFFGQGTRLTVV.

The chain has TRBV5-4 and TRBJ2-5; D could derive from TRBD1 or TRBD2 (6 bases each). This CDR3 has 15 residues. Germline V gene sequence: CDR1 SGHNT, CDR2 YYREEE (reference sequence). V dropped 4 bases and J dropped 5 bases, with 18 bases sitting between them. CDR3 in DNA: TGTGCCAGCAGCCGGGACCGGGGGCCCGCGGAGACCCAGTACTTC. It codes for CASSRDRGPAETQYF.

This clonotype showed up just a few times. The chain links TRBV6-5 to TRBJ1-3, with D unresolved. V was clipped by 0 bases and J by 1 base, with 7 bases between them. Germline CDR1 is MNHEY and CDR2 is SVGAGI. CDR3 size: 15 residues. The CDR3 DNA is TGTGCCAGCAGTTACTCGGCAGGTTCTGGAAACACCATATATTTT. Amino acid sequence: CASSYSAGSGNTIYF.

A remark on this clonotype: This may arise from a read error, as a much more abundant clone is one base away. CDR3 protein: CVSTGKNSGANVLTF. The CDR3 DNA sequence: TGTGTCAGTACAGGGAAGAATTCTGGGGCCAACGTCCTGACTTTC. The rearrangement links TRBV19 to TRBJ2-6, with D perhaps TRBD1 (6 bases). The CDR3 spans 15 residues. Germline V gene sequence: CDR1 LNHDA, CDR2 SQIVND (reference sequence).

This clonotype was detected many times. J is TRBJ2-5 and V is TRBV21-1; the table names TRBD1, a call not compared with the DNA. TRBV21-1 has pseudogene status. The CDR3 consists of 16 residues. The CDR3 bases are TGTGCCAGCATCCGTCGGGACAGGGAAGGCGGTGAGACCCAGTACTTC. Its translation is CASIRRDREGGETQYF.

This clonotype was observed many times. The chain combines TRBV12-3 or TRBV12-4 with TRBJ2-5, with D uncertain. V lost 6 bases and J lost 5, with 13 bases in between. CDR3 length equals 13 residues. CDR3 sequence: CASRLDFVETQYF. CDR3 DNA sequence: TGTGCCAGCAGGCTGGATTTTGTGGAGACCCAGTACTTC.

A few counts support this clonotype. The chain couples TRBV9 to TRBJ1-4; D is perhaps TRBD1 (5 bases). The CDR3 sequence is 15 residues long. Trimming removed 4 bases from V and 4 bases from J, with 14 bases in between. The germline CDR1 and CDR2 sequences are SGDLS and YYNGEE. The CDR3 sequence: CASSRSGGGNEKLFF. CDR3 nucleotide sequence: TGTGCCAGCAGCCGCAGCGGGGGTGGTAATGAAAAACTGTTTTTT.